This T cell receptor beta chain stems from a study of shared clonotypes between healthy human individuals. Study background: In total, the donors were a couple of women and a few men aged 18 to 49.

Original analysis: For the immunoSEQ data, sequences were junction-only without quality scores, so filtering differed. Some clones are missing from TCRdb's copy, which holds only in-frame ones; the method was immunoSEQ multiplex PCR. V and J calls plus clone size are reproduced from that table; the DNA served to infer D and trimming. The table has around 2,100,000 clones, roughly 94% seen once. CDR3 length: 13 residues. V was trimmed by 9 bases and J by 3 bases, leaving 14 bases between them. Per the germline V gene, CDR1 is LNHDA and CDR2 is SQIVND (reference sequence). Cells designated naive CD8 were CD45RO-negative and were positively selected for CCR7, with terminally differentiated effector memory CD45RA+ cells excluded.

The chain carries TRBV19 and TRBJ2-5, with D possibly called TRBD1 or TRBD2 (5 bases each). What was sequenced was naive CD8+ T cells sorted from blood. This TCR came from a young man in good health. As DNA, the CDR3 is TGTGCCAGCAACCTCCAGGGAGAAGAGACCCAGTACTTC. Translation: CASNLQGEETQYF.